The table lists the clone carrying this T cell receptor beta chain with many counts. Its antigen is not known. These data are taken from a study of human T cells and chemical hapten exposure. Across the study: The study lasted roughly 26 weeks, and patients were dosed weekly with diphenylcyclopropenone on the scalp throughout.

The germline V gene encodes CDR1 LNHNV and CDR2 YYDKDF (reference sequence). J gave up 0 bases and V 6 bases, and 5 bases lay outside the gene matches. This CDR3 comprises 15 residues. Individual cDNA molecules (in the library) carried attached unique molecular identifiers. TCRdb analysed the RACE reads with MiXCR anew, one entry per CDR3 protein. This sample has about 380,000 distinct CDR3 sequences, with over 6% found just once. As for time point: patch test 2, 6 weeks after DPC sensitization. Described treatment: therapeutic diphenylcyclopropenone sensitization with weekly scalp DPC. Whole-study results and caveats: Expanded TCRs produced significantly more large CDR3 similarity clusters than controls did.

Here the sequenced sample was whole blood, taken in connection with sensitization to the hapten diphenylcyclopropenone (DPC). The rearrangement uses TRBV15 and TRBJ1-3; 7 bases align to TRBD1. The clonotype originates from a woman under 30 with alopecia areata. Some clones in this sample may be carry-over from other donors' samples. The CDR3 DNA reads as TGTGCCACCAGTACAGGGACAGCCTCTGGAAACACCATATATTTT. Protein: CATSTGTASGNTIYF.